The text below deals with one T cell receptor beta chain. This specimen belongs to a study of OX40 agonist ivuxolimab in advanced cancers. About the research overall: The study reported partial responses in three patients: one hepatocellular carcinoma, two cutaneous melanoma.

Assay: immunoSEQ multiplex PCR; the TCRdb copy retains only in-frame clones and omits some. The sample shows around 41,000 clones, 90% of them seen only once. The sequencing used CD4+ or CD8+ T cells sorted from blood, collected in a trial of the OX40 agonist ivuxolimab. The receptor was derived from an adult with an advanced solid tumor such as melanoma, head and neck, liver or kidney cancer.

CDR3 protein: CSVGRQGQAFF. Written as DNA, the CDR3 is TGCAGCGTTGGCAGACAGGGGCAAGCTTTCTTT. The chain links TRBV29-1 to TRBJ1-1; 8 bases are shared with TRBD1. Unmatched junction bases numbered 4, after V lost 4 bases and J lost 9 bases. Germline lookup yields CDR1 SQVTM and CDR2 ANQGSEA. The CDR3 consists of 11 residues.